These 3 T cell receptor beta chains were all obtained from the same sample, sequenced in a study of OX40 agonist ivuxolimab in advanced cancers. Sequenced by immunoSEQ multiplex PCR; TCRdb stores in-frame clones only, minus some. The sample yields about 19,000 clones, roughly 78% seen once. Sequenced material: CD4+ or CD8+ T cells sorted from blood, taken in a trial of the OX40 agonist ivuxolimab. These receptors came from an adult with an advanced solid tumor such as melanoma, head and neck, liver or kidney cancer.

This chain links TRBV27 with TRBJ2-7; 7 bases fit TRBD1. Losses at the gene ends were 6 bases for V and 3 bases for J; bases not matched to a gene: 8. CDR3 length equals 14 residues. Germline lookup yields CDR1 MNHEY and CDR2 SMNVEV (reference sequence). Here the CDR3 reads CASSQVAGGYEQYF. CDR3 in DNA: TGTGCCAGCAGCCAAGTGGCAGGGGGCTACGAGCAGTACTTC.

V usage is TRBV4-1 and J usage is TRBJ1-1, with D perhaps TRBD1 (5 bases). Looked up from germline, CDR1 is MGHRA and CDR2 is YSYEKL. This CDR3 comprises 15 residues. The V gene lost 2 bases and the J gene lost 1 base, with 11 bases spanning the gap. The CDR3 DNA follows: TGCGCCAGCAGCCAAAAAAGGCAGGGGAACACTGAAGCTTTCTTT. This translates into CASSQKRQGNTEAFF.

The chain is built from TRBV7-9 and TRBJ2-5; unclear D gene. Germline CDR1 is SEHNR and CDR2 is FQNEAQ (reference sequence). This CDR3 is built from 12 residues. Trimming stripped 4 bases from V and 4 bases from J, with 7 bases between. The DNA of the CDR3 is TGTGCCAGCAGCTACCCGACAGAGACCCAGTACTTC. This codes for CASSYPTETQYF. The whole variable domain, remainder taken from reference TRBV7-9 and TRBJ2-5, is DTGVSQNPRHKITKRGQNVTFRCDPISEHNRLYWYRQTLGQGPEFLTYFQNEAQLEKSRLLSDRFSAERPKGSFSTLEIQRTEQGDSAMYLCASSYPTETQYFGPGTRLLVL.